This TCR beta chain was captured in a study of response to subunit inactivated influenza vaccine. Trimming took 6 bases from V and 2 from J; bases not matched to a gene: 6. The CDR3 runs 14 residues. Germline CDR1 MDHEN, CDR2 SYDVKM. Concerning this clonotype: Antigen: not known.

The study, taken as a whole, reports: Authors suggested each seasonal influenza vaccination recruits few new T cells.

TCRdb re-called the RT-PCR reads with MiXCR, one entry per CDR3 protein. The profile shows about 650,000 distinct CDR3 sequences, 14% of them singletons. The source of this sequence is a man aged 45 to 65 who received an inactivated influenza vaccine. The rearrangement links TRBV28 to TRBJ2-7, with 8 bases aligning to TRBD1. The source material was PBMCs from blood, sampled 14 to 15 days before vaccination. CDR3 sequence reads: CASSLTGDTYEQYF. The CDR3 region has the DNA TGTGCCAGCAGCCTGACAGGGGACACCTACGAGCAGTACTTC.